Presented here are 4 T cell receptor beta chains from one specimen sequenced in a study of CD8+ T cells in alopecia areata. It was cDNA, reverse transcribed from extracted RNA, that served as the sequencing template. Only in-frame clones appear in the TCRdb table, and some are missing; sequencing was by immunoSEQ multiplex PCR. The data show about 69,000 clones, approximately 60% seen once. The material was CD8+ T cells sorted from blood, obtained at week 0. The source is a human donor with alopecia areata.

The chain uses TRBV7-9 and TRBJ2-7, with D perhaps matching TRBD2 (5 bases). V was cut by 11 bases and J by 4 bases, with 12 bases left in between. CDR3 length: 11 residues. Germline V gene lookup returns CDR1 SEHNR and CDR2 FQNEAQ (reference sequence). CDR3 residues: CAVVGGYEQYF. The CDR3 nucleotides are TGTGCCGTGGTCGGAGGATACGAGCAGTACTTC. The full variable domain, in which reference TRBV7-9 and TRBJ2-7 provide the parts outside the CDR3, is DTGVSQNPRHKITKRGQNVTFRCDPISEHNRLYWYRQTLGQGPEFLTYFQNEAQLEKSRLLSDRFSAERPKGSFSTLEIQRTEQGDSAMYLCAVVGGYEQYFGPGTRLTVT.

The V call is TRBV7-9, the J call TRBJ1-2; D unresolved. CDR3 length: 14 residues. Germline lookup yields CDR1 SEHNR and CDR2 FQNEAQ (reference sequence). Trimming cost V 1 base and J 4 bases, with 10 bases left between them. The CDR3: CASSLGDGLYGYTF. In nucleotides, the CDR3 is TGTGCCAGCAGCTTAGGCGACGGCCTCTATGGCTACACCTTC.

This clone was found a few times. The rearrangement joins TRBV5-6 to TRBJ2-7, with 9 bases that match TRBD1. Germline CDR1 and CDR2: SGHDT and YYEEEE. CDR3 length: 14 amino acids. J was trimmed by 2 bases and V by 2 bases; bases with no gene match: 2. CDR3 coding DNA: TGTGCCAGCAGCTTCGGGACAGGGCCCTACGAGCAGTACTTC. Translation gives CASSFGTGPYEQYF.

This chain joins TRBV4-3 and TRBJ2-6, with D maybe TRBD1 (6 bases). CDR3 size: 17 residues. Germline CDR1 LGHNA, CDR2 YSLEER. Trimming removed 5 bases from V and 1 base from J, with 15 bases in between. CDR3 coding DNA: TGCGCCAGCAGCGCAGGGGTACCCTTTTCTGGGGCCAACGTCCTGACTTTC. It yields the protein CASSAGVPFSGANVLTF.